This TCR beta chain was obtained from a study of early T cells in non-severe SARS-CoV-2 infection. Via MiXCR, TCRdb re-called the 5' RACE reads, giving one row per CDR3 protein. The sample consists of over 45,000 distinct CDR3 sequences, roughly 16% of them appearing once. The CDR3 loop spans 16 amino acids. The trim removed 5 bases at V and 4 bases at J, leaving 13 bases unmatched. Germline V lookup: CDR1 SGHAT, CDR2 FQNNGV. The chain uses TRBV11-2 and TRBJ2-7; 8 nucleotides agree with TRBD1. The material was whole blood, obtained at baseline. The sequence was obtained from an adult who was a healthcare worker with PCR-confirmed SARS-CoV-2 infection or an uninfected control (not recorded which). The CDR3 is CASSPISGQGPYEQYF. The CDR3 bases are TGTGCCAGCAGCCCCATCTCAGGACAGGGCCCTTACGAGCAGTACTTC.